This T cell receptor beta chain originates from a study of regulatory T cells in long-lasting Graves disease. CDR3-region Arm-PCR and iRepertoire HTBI primers produced the TCR beta libraries. Original handling: In the combined samples, approximately 64 TRBV and more than 11 TRBJ segments were identified. TCRdb re-derived calls from the multiplex PCR reads in MiXCR, one entry per CDR3 protein. TCRdb, rather than the study authors, made the V and J calls. The sample yields around 450,000 distinct CDR3 sequences, around a fifth seen once. The germline V gene has CDR1 MNHNS and CDR2 SASEGT. V dropped 10 bases and J dropped 2 bases, with 14 bases sitting between them. The length of the CDR3 is 14 residues. Time point described: persistent/refractory GD, antithyroid drugs over 5 years with positive TRAb. Following extraction of RNA from PBMCs, that RNA was used to make the TCR library. Patients came from an endocrinology department in Xi'an, China. A nine-milliliter sample of peripheral blood was drawn into EDTA tubes.

Study outcomes and limitations: TRBV28 was favored in persistent disease, as were TRBJ1-2 and TRBJ2-5.

This clonotype was recorded a few times. The antigen remains undetermined. Sequenced here: peripheral blood mononuclear cells (PBMCs), sampled when the disease was refractory, from a patient treated with antithyroid drugs. This receptor was taken from a female donor with Graves disease. The chain recombines TRBV6-1 with TRBJ1-4, with D maybe TRBD1 (6 bases). CDR3 sequence (DNA): TGTGCCACCTCCATAGGGGGTACTAATGAAAAACTGTTTTTT. It encodes CATSIGGTNEKLFF.